Below are 15 T cell receptor beta chains sequenced from a single sample in a study of OX40 agonist ivuxolimab in advanced cancers. TCRdb keeps only in-frame clones here, not all; method: immunoSEQ multiplex PCR. The table shows fewer than 30,000 clones, with 70% to 80% occurring only once. Sequencing was performed on CD4+ or CD8+ T cells sorted from blood, taken in a trial of the OX40 agonist ivuxolimab. These receptors came from an adult with an advanced solid tumor such as melanoma, head and neck, liver or kidney cancer.

The chain joins TRBV11-2 to TRBJ1-4; D gene uncertain. This CDR3 spans 14 amino acids. Trimming took 3 bases from V and 2 from J, leaving 7 bases between them. Germline CDR1 reads SGHAT; CDR2 reads FQNNGV. CDR3 residues: CASSFRATNEKLFF. The CDR3 nucleotides read TGTGCCAGCAGCTTCCGAGCTACTAATGAAAAACTGTTTTTT.

The chain links TRBV11-2 to TRBJ2-1, with 10 positions matching TRBD2. The CDR3 consists of 17 residues. From germline, CDR1 is SGHAT and CDR2 FQNNGV. The trim removed 5 bases at V and 0 bases at J, leaving 7 bases unmatched. The CDR3 loop is CASSLRTSGSSYNEQFF. For the CDR3, the DNA is TGTGCCAGCAGCCTGCGGACTAGCGGAAGCTCCTACAATGAGCAGTTCTTC.

This sequence joins TRBV7-8 and TRBJ2-7; TRBD2 agrees at 10 bases. Germline V gives CDR1 SGHVS, CDR2 FQNEAQ. V lost 0 bases and J lost 5; bases outside the gene matches: 13. The CDR3 length is 18 residues. The CDR3 DNA is TGTGCCAGCAGCTTAGCGAGGGGAGGACTAGCGGCAGGCAACGAGCAGTACTTC. It translates to CASSLARGGLAAGNEQYF.

The CDR3 sequence is CASSQVQNTEAFF. The DNA for the CDR3 is TGCGCCAGCAGCCAAGTACAGAACACTGAAGCTTTCTTT. J is TRBJ1-1 and V is TRBV4-1; unclear D gene. CDR3 length equals 13 residues. With 1 base removed from V and 1 base from J, the gap between germline ends came to 4 bases. CDR1 MGHRA and CDR2 YSYEKL come from the germline V gene.

The gene calls are TRBV7-8 and TRBJ1-5, with a possible D match to TRBD1 (5 bases). The V and J ends lost 3 bases and 2 bases respectively, with 20 bases between them. The CDR3 is 18 amino acids. The germline V gene has CDR1 SGHVS and CDR2 FQNEAQ. The CDR3 spells CASSFELRQTKGNQPQHF. The DNA of the CDR3 is TGTGCCAGCAGCTTCGAACTACGACAGACCAAGGGCAATCAGCCCCAGCATTTT.

The chain recombines TRBV19 with TRBJ2-7, with D hard to call. Trimming left V 7 bases short and J 7 bases short, with 20 bases between. Germline CDR1 reads LNHDA; CDR2 reads SQIVND (reference sequence). The CDR3 runs to 14 residues. Here the CDR3 reads CASTTRTGLGEQYF. DNA for the CDR3: TGTGCCAGTACTACTCGGACGGGCCTGGGGGAGCAGTACTTC.

The chain is built from TRBV18 and TRBJ1-1; the match to TRBD1 covers 8 bases. The germline V gene encodes CDR1 KGHSH and CDR2 LQKENI. The length of the CDR3 is 16 residues. The V gene end was trimmed by 6 bases and the J gene end by 6 bases; junction bases not matched to a gene: 15. CDR3: CASSLGQAVPFPEAFF. DNA for the CDR3: TGTGCCAGCTCGTTGGGACAGGCCGTACCGTTTCCTGAAGCTTTCTTT.

This clone was detected only once. The chain carries TRBV29-1 and TRBJ2-7; the match to TRBD1 covers 7 bases. The V segment lost 2 bases and the J segment 3 bases; nucleotides outside the gene matches: 4. This CDR3 is built from 13 residues. Germline-derived CDR1 and CDR2 are SQVTM and ANQGSEA. CDR3 in DNA: TGCAGCGTTGAAAACCGGGACAGCTACGAGCAGTACTTC. This sequence encodes CSVENRDSYEQYF.

The chain has TRBV4-1 and TRBJ2-7; D call uncertain. This CDR3 has 14 residues. V gave up 2 bases and J gave up 6 bases, with 14 bases separating them. Germline V gene lookup returns CDR1 MGHRA and CDR2 YSYEKL. CDR3 residues: CASSQPLQSSEQYF. In nucleotides, the CDR3 is TGCGCCAGCAGCCAACCCCTACAGTCAAGCGAGCAGTACTTC.

A few counts support this clone. V usage is TRBV29-1 and J usage is TRBJ2-1; 11 bases are shared with TRBD2. This CDR3 region has 15 residues. Germline V CDR1 and CDR2: SQVTM, ANQGSEA. Trimming at V came to 3 bases and at J to 7 bases, leaving 8 bases not matched to a gene. The CDR3 loop reads CSVEGTSGSLNEQFF. CDR3 in DNA: TGCAGCGTTGAGGGTACTAGCGGGAGCTTGAATGAGCAGTTCTTC.

This clone showed up just a few times. V and J are TRBV6-1 and TRBJ2-7, with D possibly matching TRBD2 (6 bases). V shed 3 bases and J shed 2 bases, with 14 bases lying between them. The CDR3 contains 15 residues. From germline, CDR1 is MNHNS and CDR2 SASEGT. In DNA, the CDR3 is TGTGCCAGCAGTGAGTCGCGGGAAGCTCCCTACGAGCAGTACTTC. Translating gives CASSESREAPYEQYF.

The chain combines TRBV10-3 with TRBJ1-6; D may be TRBD1 (5 bases). The CDR3 sequence is 16 residues long. CDR1 and CDR2 from the germline V gene are ENHRY and SYGVKD. Trimming took off 4 bases at V and 8 bases at J, with 18 bases between the two ends. The CDR3 bases are TGTGCCATCAGTGTGACAGCCACTATGGGTGATTCACCCCTCCACTTT. Translating it yields CAISVTATMGDSPLHF.

The J gene is TRBJ1-1, the V gene TRBV7-9; D gene unclear. This CDR3 has 10 residues. Per the germline V gene, CDR1 is SEHNR and CDR2 is FQNEAQ (reference sequence). V lost 4 bases and J 5 bases, leaving 2 bases between the germline ends. The CDR3 DNA is TGTGCCAGCAGCTATACTGAAGCTTTCTTT. Its translation: CASSYTEAFF.

This rearrangement joins TRBV6-1 to TRBJ2-7, with TRBD2 matching 12 bases. The CDR3 runs to 18 residues. Germline V gene lookup returns CDR1 MNHNS and CDR2 SASEGT. With 4 bases clipped from V and 2 bases from J, the junction kept 12 bases outside the gene matches. CDR3 loop: CASSGTSSGRGTAYEQYF. In nucleotides, the CDR3 is TGTGCCAGCAGTGGGACGTCTAGCGGGAGGGGAACGGCCTACGAGCAGTACTTC.

V is TRBV5-4 and J is TRBJ2-3; D is perhaps TRBD2 (6 bases). The CDR3 sequence is 13 residues long. Germline V gene data show CDR1 as SGHNT and CDR2 as YYREEE (reference sequence). Trimming removed 7 bases from V and 4 bases from J, with 13 bases in between. The CDR3 here is CASGTLEADTQYF. The CDR3 region has the DNA TGTGCCAGCGGGACTCTAGAGGCAGATACGCAGTATTTT.